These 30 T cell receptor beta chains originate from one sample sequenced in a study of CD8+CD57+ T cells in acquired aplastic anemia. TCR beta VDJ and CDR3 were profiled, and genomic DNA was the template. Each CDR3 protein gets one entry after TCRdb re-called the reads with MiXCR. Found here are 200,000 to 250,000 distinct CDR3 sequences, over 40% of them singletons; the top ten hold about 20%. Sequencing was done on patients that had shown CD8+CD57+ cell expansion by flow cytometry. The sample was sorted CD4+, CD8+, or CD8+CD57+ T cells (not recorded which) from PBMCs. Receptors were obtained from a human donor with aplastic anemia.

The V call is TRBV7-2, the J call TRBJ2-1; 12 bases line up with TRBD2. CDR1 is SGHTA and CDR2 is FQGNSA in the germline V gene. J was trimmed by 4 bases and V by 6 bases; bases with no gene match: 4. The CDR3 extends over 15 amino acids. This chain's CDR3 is CASSWTSGDYNEQFF. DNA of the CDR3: TGTGCCAGCAGTTGGACTAGCGGGGATTACAATGAGCAGTTCTTC.

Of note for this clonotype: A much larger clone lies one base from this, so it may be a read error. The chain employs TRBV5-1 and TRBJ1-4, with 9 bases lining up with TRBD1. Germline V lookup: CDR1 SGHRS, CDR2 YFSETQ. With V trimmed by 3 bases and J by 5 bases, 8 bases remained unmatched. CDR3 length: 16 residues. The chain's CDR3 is CASSSGGQGTNEKLFF. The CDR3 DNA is TGCGCCAGCAGCTCGGGGGGACAGGGTACAAATGAAAAACTGTTTTTT.

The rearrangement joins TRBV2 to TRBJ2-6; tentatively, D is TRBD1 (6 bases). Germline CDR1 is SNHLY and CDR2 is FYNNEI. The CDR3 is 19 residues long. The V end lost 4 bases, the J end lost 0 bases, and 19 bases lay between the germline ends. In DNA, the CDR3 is TGTGCCAGCAGTGGTGGATGGGCAGGGGAGAGCTCTGGGGCCAACGTCCTGACTTTC. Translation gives CASSGGWAGESSGANVLTF.

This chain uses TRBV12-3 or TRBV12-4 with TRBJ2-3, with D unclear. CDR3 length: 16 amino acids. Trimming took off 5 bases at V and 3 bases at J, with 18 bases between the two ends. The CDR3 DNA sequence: TGTGCCAGCAGTCCTCCTTACCAGGTCGGAACAGATACGCAGTATTTT. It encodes CASSPPYQVGTDTQYF.

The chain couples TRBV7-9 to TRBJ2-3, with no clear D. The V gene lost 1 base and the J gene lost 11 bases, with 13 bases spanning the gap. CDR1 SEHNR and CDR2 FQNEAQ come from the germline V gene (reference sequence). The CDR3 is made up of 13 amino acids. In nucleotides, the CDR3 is TGTGCCAGCAGCTTAGACAGCTACAATGAGCAGTATTTT. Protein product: CASSLDSYNEQYF.

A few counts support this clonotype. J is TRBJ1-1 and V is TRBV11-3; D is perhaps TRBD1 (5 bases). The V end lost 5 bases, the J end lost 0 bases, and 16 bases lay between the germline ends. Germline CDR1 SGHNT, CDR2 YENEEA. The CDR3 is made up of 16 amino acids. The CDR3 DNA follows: TGTGCCAGCAGCCCCCGACAGAGCTACATGAACACTGAAGCTTTCTTT. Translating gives CASSPRQSYMNTEAFF.

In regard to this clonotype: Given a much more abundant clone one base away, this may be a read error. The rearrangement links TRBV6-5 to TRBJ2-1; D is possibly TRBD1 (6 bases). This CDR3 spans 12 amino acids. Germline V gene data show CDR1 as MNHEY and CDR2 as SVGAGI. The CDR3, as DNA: TGTGCCGGCAGAAAACAGGGAAATGAGCAGTTCTTC. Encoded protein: CAGRKQGNEQFF.

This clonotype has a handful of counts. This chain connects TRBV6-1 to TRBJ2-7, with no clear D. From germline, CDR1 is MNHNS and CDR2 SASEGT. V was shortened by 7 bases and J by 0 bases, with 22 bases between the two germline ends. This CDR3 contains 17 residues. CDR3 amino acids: CASTQRVGTLSSYEQYF. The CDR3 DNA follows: TGTGCCAGCACTCAAAGGGTGGGAACTCTAAGCTCCTACGAGCAGTACTTC.

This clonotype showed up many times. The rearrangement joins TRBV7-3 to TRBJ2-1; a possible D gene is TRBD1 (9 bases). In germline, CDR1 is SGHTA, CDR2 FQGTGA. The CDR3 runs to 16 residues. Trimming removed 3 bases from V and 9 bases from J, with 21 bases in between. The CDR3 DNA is TGTGCCAGCAGCTTGACGGGAGGGACAGGGAGGGGTGAGCAGTTCTTC. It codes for CASSLTGGTGRGEQFF.

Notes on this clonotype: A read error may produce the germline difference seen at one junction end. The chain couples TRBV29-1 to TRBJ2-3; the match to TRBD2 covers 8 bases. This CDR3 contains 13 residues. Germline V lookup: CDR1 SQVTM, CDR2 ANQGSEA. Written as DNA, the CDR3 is TGCAGCCAAGCCCGGACTAGCATAGATACGCAGTATTTT. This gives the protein CSQARTSIDTQYF.

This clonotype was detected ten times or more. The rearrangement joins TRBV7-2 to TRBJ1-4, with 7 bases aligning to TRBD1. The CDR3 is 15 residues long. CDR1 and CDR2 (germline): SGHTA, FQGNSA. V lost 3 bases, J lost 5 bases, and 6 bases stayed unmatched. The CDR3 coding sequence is TGTGCCAGCAGCTTCGCAGGGGGGCGCAATGAAAAACTGTTTTTT. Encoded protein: CASSFAGGRNEKLFF.

The DNA of the CDR3 is TGTGCCAGCACCTCCGGGTCTAACTATGGCTACACCTTC. Protein sequence: CASTSGSNYGYTF. This chain links TRBV6-1 with TRBJ1-2, with D hard to call. This CDR3 spans 13 amino acids. CDR1 is MNHNS, CDR2 SASEGT, per germline. Deletions cut 7 bases from V and 0 bases from J, with 9 bases between.

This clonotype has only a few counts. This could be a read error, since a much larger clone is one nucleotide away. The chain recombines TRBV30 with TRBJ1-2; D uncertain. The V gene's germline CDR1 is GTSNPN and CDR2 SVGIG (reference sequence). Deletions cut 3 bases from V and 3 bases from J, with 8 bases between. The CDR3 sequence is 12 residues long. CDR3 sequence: CAWSRGHYGYTF. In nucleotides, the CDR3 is TGTGCCTGGAGCCGCGGGCACTATGGCTACACCTTC.

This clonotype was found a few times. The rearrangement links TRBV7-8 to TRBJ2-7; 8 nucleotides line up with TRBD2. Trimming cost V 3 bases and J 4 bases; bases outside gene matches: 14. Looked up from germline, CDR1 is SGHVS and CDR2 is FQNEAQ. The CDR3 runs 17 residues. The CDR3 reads CASSFPAGGSSEYEQYF. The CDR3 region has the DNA TGTGCCAGCAGCTTTCCCGCGGGGGGTTCCTCGGAATACGAGCAGTACTTC.

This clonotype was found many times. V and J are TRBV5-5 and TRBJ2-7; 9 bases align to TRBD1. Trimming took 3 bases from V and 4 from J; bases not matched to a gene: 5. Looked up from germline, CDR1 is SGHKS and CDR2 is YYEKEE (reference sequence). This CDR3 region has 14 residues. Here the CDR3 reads CASSSGGQGYEQYF. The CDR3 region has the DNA TGTGCCAGCAGCTCCGGGGGACAGGGTTACGAGCAGTACTTC.

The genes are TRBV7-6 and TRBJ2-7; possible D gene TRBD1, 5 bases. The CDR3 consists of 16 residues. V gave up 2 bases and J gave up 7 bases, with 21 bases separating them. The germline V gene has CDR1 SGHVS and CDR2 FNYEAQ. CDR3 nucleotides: TGTGCCAGCAGCTTAAACGTGGGGCTAAACACCGGGGAGCAGTACTTC. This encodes CASSLNVGLNTGEQYF.

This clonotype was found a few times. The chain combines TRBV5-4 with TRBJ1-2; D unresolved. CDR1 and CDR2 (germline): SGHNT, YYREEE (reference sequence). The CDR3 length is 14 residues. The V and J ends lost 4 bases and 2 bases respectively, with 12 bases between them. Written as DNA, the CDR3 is TGTGCCAGCAGCCCCAAGGACGTCAACTATGGCTACACCTTC. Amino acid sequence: CASSPKDVNYGYTF.

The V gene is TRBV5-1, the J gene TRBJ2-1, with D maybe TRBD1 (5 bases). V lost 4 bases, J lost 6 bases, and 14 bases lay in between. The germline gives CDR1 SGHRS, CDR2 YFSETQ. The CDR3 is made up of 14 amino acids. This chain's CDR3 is CASSGHNPANEQFF. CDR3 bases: TGCGCCAGCAGCGGACACAATCCTGCCAATGAGCAGTTCTTC.

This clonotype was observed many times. The CDR3 coding sequence is TGTGCCAGCACCCTTTCTAGGGGCACAGATACGCAGTATTTT. It encodes CASTLSRGTDTQYF. The V call is TRBV12-3 or TRBV12-4, the J call TRBJ2-3; D gene uncertain. The CDR3 has 14 residues. The V end was cut by 7 bases, the J end by 1 base, with 12 bases between.

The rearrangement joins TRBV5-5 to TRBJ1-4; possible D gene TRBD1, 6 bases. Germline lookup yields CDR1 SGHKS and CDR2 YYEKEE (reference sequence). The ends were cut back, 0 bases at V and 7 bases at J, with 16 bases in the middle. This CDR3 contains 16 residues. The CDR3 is CASSLGMQGGGEKLFF. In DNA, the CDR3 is TGTGCCAGCAGCTTGGGAATGCAGGGAGGGGGTGAAAAACTGTTTTTT.

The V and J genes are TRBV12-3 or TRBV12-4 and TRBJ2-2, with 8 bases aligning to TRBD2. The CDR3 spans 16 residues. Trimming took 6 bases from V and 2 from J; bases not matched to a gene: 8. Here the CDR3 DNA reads TGTGCCAGCAGCTTTCTCGGGGGGGGTAACACCGGGGAGCTGTTTTTT. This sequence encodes CASSFLGGGNTGELFF.

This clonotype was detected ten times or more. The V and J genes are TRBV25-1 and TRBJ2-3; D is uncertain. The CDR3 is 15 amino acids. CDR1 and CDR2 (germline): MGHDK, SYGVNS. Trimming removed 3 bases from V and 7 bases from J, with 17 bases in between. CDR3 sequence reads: CASSDLSPLRNTQYF. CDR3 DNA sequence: TGTGCCAGCAGTGACCTTTCCCCCCTCAGGAATACGCAGTATTTT.

The CDR3 here is CASSRTPQETQHF. The CDR3 DNA follows: TGTGCCAGCAGTAGGACACCTCAAGAGACCCAGCATTTT. V usage is TRBV9 and J usage is TRBJ1-5, with D tentatively TRBD1 (5 bases). This CDR3 is built from 13 residues. Germline V gives CDR1 SGDLS, CDR2 YYNGEE. Trimming took 5 bases from V and 11 from J, leaving 17 bases between them.

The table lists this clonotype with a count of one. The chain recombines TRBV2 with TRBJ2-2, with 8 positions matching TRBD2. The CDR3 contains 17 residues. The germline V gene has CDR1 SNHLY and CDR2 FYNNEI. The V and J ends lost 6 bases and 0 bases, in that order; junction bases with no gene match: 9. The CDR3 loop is CASSLAGGPANTGELFF. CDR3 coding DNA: TGTGCCAGCAGCTTGGCGGGGGGTCCCGCGAACACCGGGGAGCTGTTTTTT.

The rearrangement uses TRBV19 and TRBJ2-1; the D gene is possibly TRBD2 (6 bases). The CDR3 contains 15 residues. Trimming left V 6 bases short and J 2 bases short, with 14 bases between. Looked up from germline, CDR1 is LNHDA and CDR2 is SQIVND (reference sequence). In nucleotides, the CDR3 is TGTGCCAGTAGCATTACTAGCCACCCCTACAATGAGCAGTTCTTC. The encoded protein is CASSITSHPYNEQFF.

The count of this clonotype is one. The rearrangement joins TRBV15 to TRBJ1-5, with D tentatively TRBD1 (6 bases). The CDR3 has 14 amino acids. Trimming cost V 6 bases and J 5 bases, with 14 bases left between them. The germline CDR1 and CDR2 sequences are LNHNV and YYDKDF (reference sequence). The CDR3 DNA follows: TGTGCCACCAGTCGTCACAGGGACGATCAGCCCCAGCATTTT. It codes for CATSRHRDDQPQHF.

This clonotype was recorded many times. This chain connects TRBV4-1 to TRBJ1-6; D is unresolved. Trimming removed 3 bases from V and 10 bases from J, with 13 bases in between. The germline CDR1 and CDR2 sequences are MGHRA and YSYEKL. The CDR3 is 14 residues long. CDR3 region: CASSQSRLDSPLHF. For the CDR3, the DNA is TGCGCCAGCAGCCAGTCCCGATTGGACTCACCCCTCCACTTT.

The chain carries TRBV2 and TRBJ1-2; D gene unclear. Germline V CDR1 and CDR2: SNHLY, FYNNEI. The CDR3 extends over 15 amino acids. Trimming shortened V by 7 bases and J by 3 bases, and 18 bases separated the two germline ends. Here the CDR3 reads CASNELRATDYGYTF. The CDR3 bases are TGTGCCAGCAATGAGCTCCGGGCGACGGACTATGGCTACACCTTC.

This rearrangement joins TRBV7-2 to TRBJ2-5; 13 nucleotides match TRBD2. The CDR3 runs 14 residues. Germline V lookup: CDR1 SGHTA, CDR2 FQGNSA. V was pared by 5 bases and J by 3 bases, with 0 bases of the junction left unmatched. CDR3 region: CASSGTSGEETQYF. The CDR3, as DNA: TGTGCCAGCAGCGGGACTAGCGGGGAAGAGACCCAGTACTTC.

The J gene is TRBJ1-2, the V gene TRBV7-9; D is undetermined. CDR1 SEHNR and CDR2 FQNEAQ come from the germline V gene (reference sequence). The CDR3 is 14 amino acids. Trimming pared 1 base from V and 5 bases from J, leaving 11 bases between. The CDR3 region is CASSLGDLAYGYTF. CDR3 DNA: TGTGCCAGCAGCTTAGGGGATTTAGCATATGGCTACACCTTC. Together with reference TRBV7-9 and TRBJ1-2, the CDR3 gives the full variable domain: DTGVSQNPRHKITKRGQNVTFRCDPISEHNRLYWYRQTLGQGPEFLTYFQNEAQLEKSRLLSDRFSAERPKGSFSTLEIQRTEQGDSAMYLCASSLGDLAYGYTFGSGTRLTVV.